The 11 T cell receptor beta chains in this list originate from one sample, sequenced in a study of T cell responses to AZD1222 COVID-19 vaccine. Here immunoSEQ multiplex PCR was the method, and the copy in TCRdb shows in-frame clones only, minus some. The table includes around 130,000 clones, about 90% detected once. The sample in question was peripheral blood, obtained 28 days after the second dose of the MenACWY control vaccine. Every receptor here comes from an adult who received the MenACWY meningococcal vaccine as a control.

The chain carries TRBV7-2 and TRBJ1-6; the D gene is possibly TRBD1 (5 bases). CDR1 and CDR2 (germline): SGHTA, FQGNSA. The CDR3 is made up of 16 amino acids. Deletions cut 5 bases from V and 5 bases from J, with 16 bases between. The DNA of the CDR3 is TGTGCCAGCAGCCCCATCGGGGGGATGAATAATTCACCCCTCCACTTT. Translating gives CASSPIGGMNNSPLHF.

The rearrangement uses TRBV7-2 and TRBJ2-2, with 7 bases lining up with TRBD1. The V gene end was trimmed by 4 bases and the J gene end by 1 base; junction bases not matched to a gene: 3. From germline, CDR1 is SGHTA and CDR2 FQGNSA. CDR3 length equals 15 residues. The CDR3 DNA sequence: TGTGCCAGCAGCTGGGGGACAGTGAACACCGGGGAGCTGTTTTTT. Amino acid sequence: CASSWGTVNTGELFF.

This chain connects TRBV4-1 to TRBJ1-1; no definite D call. CDR3 length: 15 amino acids. Trimming left V 0 bases short and J 5 bases short, with 13 bases between. The germline V gene has CDR1 MGHRA and CDR2 YSYEKL. CDR3 nucleotide sequence: TGCGCCAGCAGCCAAGATCCAATCGGTGGAACTGAAGCTTTCTTT. Protein: CASSQDPIGGTEAFF.

V is TRBV6-1 and J is TRBJ2-7; 7 nucleotides line up with TRBD2. The CDR3 contains 15 residues. Germline CDR1 reads MNHNS; CDR2 reads SASEGT. The ends lost 7 bases at V and 2 bases at J; junction bases unmatched: 11. CDR3: CASNLWLAEPYEQYF. CDR3 bases: TGTGCCAGCAACCTTTGGCTAGCGGAACCCTACGAGCAGTACTTC.

CDR3 residues: CASSTRGPSTDTQYF. The DNA for the CDR3 is TGTGCCAGCAGTACTCGTGGTCCTAGCACAGATACGCAGTATTTT. The gene calls are TRBV28 and TRBJ2-3, with no clear D. Between the trimmed V and J ends, which lost 5 bases and 0 bases, there was a span of 12 bases. This CDR3 has 15 amino acids. Germline CDR1 reads MDHEN; CDR2 reads SYDVKM.

This clone has only a few counts. J is TRBJ2-7 and V is TRBV10-3, with D unclear. The V and J ends lost 0 bases and 0 bases respectively, with 12 bases between them. The V gene's germline CDR1 is ENHRY and CDR2 SYGVKD. This CDR3 spans 16 amino acids. This chain's CDR3 is CAISESYRASSYEQYF. Here the CDR3 DNA reads TGTGCCATCAGTGAGTCGTATCGGGCTAGCTCCTACGAGCAGTACTTC.

The chain couples TRBV28 to TRBJ2-5; the D gene could be TRBD1 or TRBD2 (6 bases each). CDR1 and CDR2 from the germline V gene are MDHEN and SYDVKM. V dropped 6 bases and J dropped 4 bases, with 12 bases sitting between them. The length of the CDR3 is 13 residues. As DNA, the CDR3 is TGTGCCAGCAGCCCGGGGGCTCCAGAGACCCAGTACTTC. This codes for CASSPGAPETQYF.

V is TRBV11-1 and J is TRBJ2-3; 11 nucleotides match TRBD2. Germline V gene lookup returns CDR1 SGHAT and CDR2 FQDESV (reference sequence). The CDR3 totals 16 residues. After removal of 5 bases from V and 2 bases from J, the junction contained 6 bases not matched to a gene. Here the CDR3 reads CASSTGTSGNTDTQYF. For the CDR3, the DNA is TGTGCCAGCAGCACCGGGACTAGCGGAAACACAGATACGCAGTATTTT.

This clone showed up just once. The CDR3 DNA follows: TGTGCCAGTAGTATTCTAGCGGGAGACGTCTACGAGCAGTACTTC. Translated, it gives CASSILAGDVYEQYF. V and J are TRBV19 and TRBJ2-7; 10 bases line up with TRBD2. Trimming at V came to 3 bases and at J to 3 bases, leaving 5 bases not matched to a gene. Germline V lookup: CDR1 LNHDA, CDR2 SQIVND (reference sequence). The length of the CDR3 is 15 residues.

The V and J genes are TRBV29-1 and TRBJ2-3; 11 bases map to TRBD2. This CDR3 spans 14 amino acids. V shed 7 bases and J 0 bases; nucleotides not matched to a gene: 3. Germline V lookup: CDR1 SQVTM, CDR2 ANQGSEA. CDR3 DNA: TGCAGCGCCGGGACTAGCGGAAGCACAGATACGCAGTATTTT. Encoded protein: CSAGTSGSTDTQYF.

The J gene is TRBJ2-7, the V gene TRBV18, with 12 bases aligning to TRBD2. The V gene end was trimmed by 6 bases and the J gene end by 0 bases; junction bases not matched to a gene: 9. The CDR3 length is 17 residues. CDR1 and CDR2 from the germline V gene are KGHSH and LQKENI. CDR3 bases: TGTGCCAGCTCTCAAACTAGCGGGGGGATCTCCTCCTACGAGCAGTACTTC. It specifies CASSQTSGGISSYEQYF.